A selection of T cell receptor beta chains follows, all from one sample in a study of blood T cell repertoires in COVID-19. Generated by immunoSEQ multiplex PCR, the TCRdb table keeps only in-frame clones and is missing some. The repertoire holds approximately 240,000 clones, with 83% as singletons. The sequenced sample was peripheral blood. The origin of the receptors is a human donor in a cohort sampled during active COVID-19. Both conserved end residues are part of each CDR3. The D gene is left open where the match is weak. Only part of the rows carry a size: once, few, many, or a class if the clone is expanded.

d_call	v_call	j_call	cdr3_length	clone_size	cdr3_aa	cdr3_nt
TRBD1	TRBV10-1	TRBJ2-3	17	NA	CASSGFSGQGYTDTQYF	TGCGCCAGCAGTGGCTTTTCGGGACAGGGATACACAGATACGCAGTATTTT
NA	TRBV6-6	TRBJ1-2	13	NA	CASSYPTGYGYTF	TGTGCCAGCAGTTATCCTACAGGGTACGGCTACACCTTC
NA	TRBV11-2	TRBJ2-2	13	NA	CASSRRGSGELFF	TGTGCCAGCAGTCGTCGGGGGTCCGGGGAGCTGTTTTTT
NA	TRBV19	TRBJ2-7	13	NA	CASSNRQGLEQYF	TGTGCCAGTAGTAACCGACAGGGACTCGAGCAGTACTTC
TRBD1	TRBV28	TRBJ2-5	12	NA	CASRQGQETQYF	TGTGCCAGTAGACAGGGACAAGAGACCCAGTACTTC
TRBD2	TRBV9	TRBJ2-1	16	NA	CASSTRGASGYNEQFF	TGTGCCAGCAGCACCCGGGGGGCTAGCGGGTACAATGAGCAGTTCTTC
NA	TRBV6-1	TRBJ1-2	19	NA	CASSEAQLRIGWGGDGYTF	TGTGCCAGCAGTGAAGCCCAGCTTCGTATCGGATGGGGGGGAGATGGCTACACCTTC
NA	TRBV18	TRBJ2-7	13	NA	CASSPGQGAEQYF	TGTGCCAGCTCACCAGGGCAGGGTGCCGAGCAGTACTTC
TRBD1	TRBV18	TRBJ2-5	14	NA	CASSPGQGWETQYF	TGTGCCAGCTCACCGGGACAGGGATGGGAGACCCAGTACTTC
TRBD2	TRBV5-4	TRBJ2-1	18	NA	CASSLVYLRGGSGNEQFF	TGTGCCAGCAGCTTGGTGTATTTGCGGGGGGGCTCTGGCAATGAGCAGTTCTTC
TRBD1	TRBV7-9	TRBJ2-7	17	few	CASSLDWGQMSSYEQYF	TGTGCCAGCAGCTTAGATTGGGGACAGATGAGCTCCTACGAGCAGTACTTC
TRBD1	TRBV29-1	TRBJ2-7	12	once	CSVGTGEGEQYF	TGCAGCGTTGGGACAGGGGAGGGCGAGCAGTACTTC
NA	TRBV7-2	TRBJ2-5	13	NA	CASSLGRGETQYF	TGTGCCAGCAGCTTGGGACGGGGGGAGACCCAGTACTTC
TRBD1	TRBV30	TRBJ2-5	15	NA	CAWSTGQPSQETQYF	TGTGCCTGGAGTACGGGACAGCCCAGCCAAGAGACCCAGTACTTC
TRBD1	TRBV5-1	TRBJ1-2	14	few	CASSLGDRAYGYTF	TGCGCCAGCAGCTTGGGGGACAGGGCATATGGCTACACCTTC
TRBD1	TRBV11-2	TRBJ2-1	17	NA	CASSFSGTGSFNNEQFF	TGTGCCAGCAGCTTTTCCGGGACAGGTTCATTTAACAATGAGCAGTTCTTC
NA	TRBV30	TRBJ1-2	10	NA	CAWGTGGYTF	TGTGCCTGGGGAACAGGTGGCTACACCTTC
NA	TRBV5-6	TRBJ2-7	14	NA	CASSPTGLPLEQYF	TGTGCCAGCAGTCCAACGGGACTCCCGCTGGAGCAGTACTTC
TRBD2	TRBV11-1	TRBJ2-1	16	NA	CASSLSDSGTTNEQFF	TGTGCCAGCAGCTTATCCGATAGCGGGACAACCAATGAGCAGTTCTTC
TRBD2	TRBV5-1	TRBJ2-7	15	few	CASSLVAGSSYEQYF	TGCGCCAGCAGCTTAGTAGCGGGAAGCTCCTACGAGCAGTACTTC
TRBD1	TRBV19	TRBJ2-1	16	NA	CASSIRGDRPYNEQFF	TGTGCCAGTAGTATAAGAGGGGACAGGCCCTACAATGAGCAGTTCTTC
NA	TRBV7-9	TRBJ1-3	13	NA	CASSLVEGNTIYF	TGTGCCAGCAGCTTAGTAGAAGGAAACACCATATATTTT
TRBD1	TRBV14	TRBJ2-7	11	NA	CASSPGQQQYF	TGTGCCAGCAGCCCGGGACAGCAGCAGTACTTC
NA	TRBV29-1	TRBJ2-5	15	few	CSVEPPGQRGETQYF	TGCAGCGTTGAACCCCCGGGACAGCGGGGGGAGACCCAGTACTTC
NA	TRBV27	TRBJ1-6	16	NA	CASSLSGQHYNSPLHF	TGTGCCAGCAGTTTATCGGGGCAGCACTATAATTCACCCCTCCACTTT
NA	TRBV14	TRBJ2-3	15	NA	CASSQGDFDTDTQYF	TGTGCCAGCAGCCAAGGCGACTTCGACACAGATACGCAGTATTTT
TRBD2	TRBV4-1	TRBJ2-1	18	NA	CASSQQIRGLAGRDEQFF	TGCGCCAGCAGCCAACAAATAAGAGGACTAGCGGGGCGGGATGAGCAGTTCTTC
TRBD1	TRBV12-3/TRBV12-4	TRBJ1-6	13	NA	CASSSGQRSPLHF	TGTGCCAGCAGTTCGGGACAGAGGTCACCCCTCCACTTT
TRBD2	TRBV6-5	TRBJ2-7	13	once	CASTDSGRAEQYF	TGTGCCAGTACCGACTCCGGGAGGGCCGAGCAGTACTTC
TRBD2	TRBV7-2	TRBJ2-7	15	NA	CASSLAPGTSYEQYF	TGTGCCAGCAGCTTAGCCCCTGGGACTAGCTACGAGCAGTACTTC
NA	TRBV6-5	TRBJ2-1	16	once	CASSYSQQGRSNEQFF	TGTGCCAGCAGTTACTCGCAGCAGGGAAGGAGCAATGAGCAGTTCTTC
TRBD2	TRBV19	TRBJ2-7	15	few	CASSPSGLFTYEQYF	TGTGCCAGTAGTCCTAGCGGTCTGTTCACCTACGAGCAGTACTTC
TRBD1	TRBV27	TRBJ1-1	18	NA	CASSLSLWDRGLRTEAFF	TGTGCCAGCAGTTTATCACTGTGGGACAGGGGGCTACGCACTGAAGCTTTCTTT
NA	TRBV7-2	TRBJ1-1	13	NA	CASSPLTDTEAFF	TGTGCCAGCAGCCCCCTAACGGACACTGAAGCTTTCTTT
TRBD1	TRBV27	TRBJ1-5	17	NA	CASSLRAGGVGNQPQHF	TGTGCCAGCAGTTTAAGGGCAGGGGGCGTGGGCAATCAGCCCCAGCATTTT
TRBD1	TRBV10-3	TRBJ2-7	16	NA	CAISEWGQGWEYEQYF	TGTGCCATCAGTGAGTGGGGACAGGGGTGGGAGTACGAGCAGTACTTC
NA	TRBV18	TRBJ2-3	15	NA	CASSPGARGTDTQYF	TGTGCCAGCTCACCAGGGGCGCGTGGCACAGATACGCAGTATTTT
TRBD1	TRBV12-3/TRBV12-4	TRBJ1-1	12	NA	CATFSGGGGAFF	TGTGCCACCTTCTCAGGGGGAGGAGGAGCTTTCTTT
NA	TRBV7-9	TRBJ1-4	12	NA	CASSPHGEKLFF	TGTGCCAGCAGCCCACACGGGGAAAAACTGTTTTTT
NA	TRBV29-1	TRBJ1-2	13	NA	CSVRTEARIGYTF	TGCAGCGTCAGGACGGAGGCTCGTATCGGCTACACCTTC
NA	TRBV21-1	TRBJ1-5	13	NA	CASNRGGDQPQHF	TGTGCCAGCAATCGCGGGGGGGATCAGCCCCAGCATTTT
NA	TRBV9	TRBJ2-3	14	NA	CASSVAVSTDTQYF	TGTGCCAGCAGCGTAGCTGTGTCGACAGATACGCAGTATTTT
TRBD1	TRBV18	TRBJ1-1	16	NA	CASSSRTGGRDTEAFF	TGTGCCAGCTCATCTCGGACAGGGGGCCGGGACACTGAAGCTTTCTTT